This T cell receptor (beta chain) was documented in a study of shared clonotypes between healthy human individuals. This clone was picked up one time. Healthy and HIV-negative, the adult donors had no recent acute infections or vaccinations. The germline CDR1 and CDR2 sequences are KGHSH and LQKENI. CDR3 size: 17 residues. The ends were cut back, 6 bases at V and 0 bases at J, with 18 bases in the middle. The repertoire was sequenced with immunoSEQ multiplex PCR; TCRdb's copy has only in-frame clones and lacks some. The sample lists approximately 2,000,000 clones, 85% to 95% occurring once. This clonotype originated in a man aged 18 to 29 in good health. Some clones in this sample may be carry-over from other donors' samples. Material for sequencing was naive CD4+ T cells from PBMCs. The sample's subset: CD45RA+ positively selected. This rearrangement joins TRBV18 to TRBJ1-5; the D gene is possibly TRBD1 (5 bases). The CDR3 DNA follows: TGTGCCAGCTCTCCCCGGGTGGGGACCTATAGCAATCAGCCCCAGCATTTT. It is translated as CASSPRVGTYSNQPQHF.